The 28 T cell receptor beta chains presented below share a single source sample, sequenced in a study of cytomegalovirus exposure and HLA in healthy donors. The data were produced by immunoSEQ multiplex PCR, yet TCRdb's version contains in-frame clones alone and is incomplete. The sample lists about 400,000 clones, around 86% occurring once. Sequences were obtained from PBMCs. These receptors all stem from a woman in her late teens or twenties in good health and CMV-seronegative.

This clone was recorded a few times. The chain couples TRBV30 to TRBJ2-1, with TRBD1 matching 10 bases. Per the germline V gene, CDR1 is GTSNPN and CDR2 is SVGIG (reference sequence). Losses at the gene ends were 1 base for V and 15 bases for J; bases not matched to a gene: 6. The CDR3 has 12 residues. The CDR3 region has the DNA TGTGCCTGGAGTGCGACAGGGGGCTTCCCGTTCTTC. It encodes CAWSATGGFPFF. Complete variable domain (other parts from reference TRBV30 and TRBJ2-1): SQTIHQWPATLVQPVGSPLSLECTVEGTSNPNLYWYRQAAGRGLQLLFYSVGIGQISSEVPQNLSASRPQDRQFILSSKKLLLSDSGFYLCAWSATGGFPFFGPGTRLTVL.

The chain couples TRBV4-1 to TRBJ2-3; 9 bases are shared with TRBD1. This CDR3 is 17 amino acids long. Germline CDR1 MGHRA, CDR2 YSYEKL. The junction had 9 bases not matched to a gene; V was cut back by 0 bases and J by 5 bases. CDR3 bases: TGCGCCAGCAGCCAAGATCCGACAGGGGGAATAGAAGATACGCAGTATTTT. This gives the protein CASSQDPTGGIEDTQYF.

This clone was recorded only once. The V call is TRBV7-2, the J call TRBJ2-2, with a weak D call TRBD1 (6 bases). The CDR3 is 15 amino acids. Germline lookup yields CDR1 SGHTA and CDR2 FQGNSA. Trimming stripped 5 bases from V and 5 bases from J, with 15 bases between. DNA for the CDR3: TGTGCCAGCAGCCTCCTAATGAGGGGGACCGGGGAGCTGTTTTTT. Protein sequence: CASSLLMRGTGELFF. Combining the CDR3 with reference TRBV7-2 and TRBJ2-2 gives the whole variable domain GAGVSQSPSNKVTEKGKDVELRCDPISGHTALYWYRQSLGQGLEFLIYFQGNSAPDKSGLPSDRFSAERTGGSVSTLTIQRTQQEDSAVYLCASSLLMRGTGELFFGEGSRLTVL.

In this sample, this clone turned up a few times. This rearrangement joins TRBV6-5 to TRBJ2-7; unclear D gene. The CDR3 loop spans 13 amino acids. The germline gives CDR1 MNHEY, CDR2 SVGAGI. The V end lost 6 bases, the J end lost 0 bases, and 9 bases lay between the germline ends. The CDR3 DNA sequence: TGTGCCAGCAGCCTTGGCAGCTCCTACGAGCAGTACTTC. It specifies CASSLGSSYEQYF.

Ten or more counts support this clone. Other DNA sequences in the same sample also yield this CDR3. This chain connects TRBV6-4 to TRBJ2-5, with 11 positions matching TRBD2. Germline V gene lookup returns CDR1 MRHNA and CDR2 SNTAGT. This CDR3 contains 15 residues. Germline trimming cut 3 bases from V and 2 bases from J; bases unmatched to any gene: 2. The CDR3 DNA reads TGTGCCAGCAGTGAGGGGACTAGCGGACAAGAGACCCAGTACTTC. Protein: CASSEGTSGQETQYF.

This clone was observed a handful of times. The chain recombines TRBV28 with TRBJ2-7; no definite D call. The germline V and J ends were trimmed by 6 bases and 6 bases, with 12 bases remaining between them. The CDR3 is made up of 12 amino acids. CDR1 is MDHEN and CDR2 is SYDVKM in the germline V gene. The DNA for the CDR3 is TGTGCCAGCAGCCAAACTCGTCCCGAGCAGTACTTC. This sequence encodes CASSQTRPEQYF. The variable domain in full, completed from reference TRBV28 and TRBJ2-7, reads DVKVTQSSRYLVKRTGEKVFLECVQDMDHENMFWYRQDPGLGLRLIYFSYDVKMKEKGDIPEGYSVSREKKERFSLILESASTNQTSMYLCASSQTRPEQYFGPGTRLTVT.

The rearrangement joins TRBV10-3 to TRBJ2-7, with a tentative D call TRBD1 (6 bases). The CDR3 length is 16 residues. The germline V and J ends were trimmed by 2 bases and 1 base, with 15 bases remaining between them. Per the germline V gene, CDR1 is ENHRY and CDR2 is SYGVKD. As DNA, the CDR3 is TGTGCCATCAGTGAGCTCCCCGGCAGGGGTTCCTACGAGCAGTACTTC. As protein: CAISELPGRGSYEQYF.

This chain links TRBV6-8 with TRBJ2-3; tentative D call: TRBD2 (5 bases). Trimming shortened V by 4 bases and J by 6 bases, and 11 bases separated the two germline ends. Germline-derived CDR1 and CDR2 are MNHGY and SAAAGT. CDR3 size: 13 residues. This CDR3 reads CASSLLDYDTQYF. CDR3 bases: TGTGCCAGCAGTTTACTAGATTACGATACGCAGTATTTT.

This clone is a singleton in its sample. This chain uses TRBV6-5 with TRBJ2-1, with 13 bases identical to TRBD2. CDR3 length equals 14 residues. The trim removed 6 bases at V and 9 bases at J, leaving 5 bases unmatched. CDR1 is MNHEY and CDR2 is SVGAGI in the germline V gene. CDR3 in DNA: TGTGCCAGCAGCCGACTAGCGGGGGGAGGTGAGCAGTTCTTC. This encodes CASSRLAGGGEQFF.

The chain is built from TRBV18 and TRBJ2-7; D gene uncertain. The CDR3 is 15 amino acids. Germline assignment: CDR1 KGHSH and CDR2 LQKENI. Trimming took off 2 bases at V and 1 base at J, with 12 bases between the two ends. DNA of the CDR3: TGTGCCAGCTCACCATTGGGCAGGTTATCCTACGAGCAGTACTTC. Amino acids: CASSPLGRLSYEQYF.

The chain joins TRBV5-1 to TRBJ1-3; D gene ambiguous. V was clipped by 0 bases and J by 0 bases, with 10 bases between them. The CDR3 is 16 amino acids. The germline V gene encodes CDR1 SGHRS and CDR2 YFSETQ. The CDR3 nucleotides are TGCGCCAGCAGCTTGGGAGGCTCAAACTCTGGAAACACCATATATTTT. This encodes CASSLGGSNSGNTIYF.

The chain uses TRBV27 and TRBJ1-1; D remains unclear. V was cut by 3 bases and J by 4 bases, with 15 bases left in between. This CDR3 is 15 amino acids long. Germline CDR1 is MNHEY and CDR2 is SMNVEV (reference sequence). CDR3 residues: CASSLLGFGVTEAFF. CDR3 DNA sequence: TGTGCCAGCAGTTTGCTCGGTTTTGGTGTCACTGAAGCTTTCTTT.

This chain uses TRBV5-6 with TRBJ2-5; D might be TRBD2 (6 bases). Trimming took 4 bases from V and 5 from J, leaving 21 bases between them. The germline CDR1 and CDR2 sequences are SGHDT and YYEEEE. The CDR3 consists of 16 residues. The CDR3 DNA follows: TGTGCCAGCAGCCGCCCCGGGACTCGCGACGGGGAGACCCAGTACTTC. It translates to CASSRPGTRDGETQYF. Based on the CDR3 plus reference TRBV5-6 and TRBJ2-5, the full variable domain is DAGVTQSPTHLIKTRGQQVTLRCSPKSGHDTVSWYQQALGQGPQFIFQYYEEEERQRGNFPDRFSGHQFPNYSSELNVNALLLGDSALYLCASSRPGTRDGETQYFGPGTRLLVL.

The chain joins TRBV29-1 to TRBJ1-1, with D uncertain. The CDR3 spans 12 residues. Germline loops: CDR1 SQVTM, CDR2 ANQGSEA. Trimming pared 4 bases from V and 1 base from J, leaving 7 bases between. CDR3 DNA: TGCAGCGTTGGAGGTTCGAACACTGAAGCTTTCTTT. It encodes CSVGGSNTEAFF.

The chain couples TRBV30 to TRBJ1-1, with TRBD1 matching over 7 bases. Germline trimming cut 0 bases from V and 6 bases from J; bases unmatched to any gene: 1. Per germline, CDR1 GTSNPN and CDR2 SVGIG (reference sequence). This CDR3 spans 12 amino acids. CDR3 protein: CAWSVGQAEAFF. For the CDR3, the DNA is TGTGCCTGGAGTGTAGGACAGGCTGAAGCTTTCTTT. The whole variable domain, filled in from reference TRBV30 and TRBJ1-1, reads SQTIHQWPATLVQPVGSPLSLECTVEGTSNPNLYWYRQAAGRGLQLLFYSVGIGQISSEVPQNLSASRPQDRQFILSSKKLLLSDSGFYLCAWSVGQAEAFFGQGTRLTVV.

This clone was detected only a few times. This chain joins TRBV7-2 and TRBJ2-7; 7 bases match TRBD1. The length of the CDR3 is 15 residues. With 5 bases clipped from V and 4 bases from J, the junction kept 11 bases outside the gene matches. Germline V gene sequence: CDR1 SGHTA, CDR2 FQGNSA. The CDR3 is CASSPASGTAYEQYF. The CDR3 DNA sequence: TGTGCCAGCAGCCCCGCGTCCGGGACAGCATACGAGCAGTACTTC. The full variable domain, its missing parts supplied by reference TRBV7-2 and TRBJ2-7, is GAGVSQSPSNKVTEKGKDVELRCDPISGHTALYWYRQSLGQGLEFLIYFQGNSAPDKSGLPSDRFSAERTGGSVSTLTIQRTQQEDSAVYLCASSPASGTAYEQYFGPGTRLTVT.

This rearrangement joins TRBV29-1 to TRBJ2-7, with 7 bases aligning to TRBD2. The length of the CDR3 is 13 residues. The V segment lost 7 bases and the J segment 7 bases; nucleotides outside the gene matches: 13. CDR1 and CDR2 from the germline V gene are SQVTM and ANQGSEA. DNA of the CDR3: TGCAGCGCCGTAAGGGTCGGGGAGGGGGAGCAGTACTTC. This codes for CSAVRVGEGEQYF.

A few counts support this clone. This sequence joins TRBV30 and TRBJ2-5; no definite D call. The V gene lost 0 bases and the J gene lost 0 bases, with 8 bases spanning the gap. The germline V gene has CDR1 GTSNPN and CDR2 SVGIG (reference sequence). This CDR3 comprises 14 residues. The CDR3 DNA follows: TGTGCCTGGAGTGTCCAGATGTACCAAGAGACCCAGTACTTC. Its translation: CAWSVQMYQETQYF.

The chain recombines TRBV2 with TRBJ2-7; 7 nucleotides align to TRBD2. V dropped 8 bases and J dropped 7; count of bases not matched to a gene: 14. The CDR3 is 14 residues long. CDR1 and CDR2 from the germline V gene are SNHLY and FYNNEI. The CDR3 region has the DNA TGTGCCAGCCTAGGGGAGGCGGGAGTGAGTGAGCAGTACTTC. Its translation: CASLGEAGVSEQYF.

This clone occurred a few times. The V gene is TRBV9, the J gene TRBJ2-7, with D possibly matching TRBD1 (6 bases). The germline V gene has CDR1 SGDLS and CDR2 YYNGEE. The germline V and J ends were trimmed by 2 bases and 3 bases, with 12 bases remaining between them. This CDR3 region has 14 residues. CDR3 sequence reads: CASSVGQGFYEQYF. As DNA, the CDR3 is TGTGCCAGCAGCGTTGGGCAGGGGTTCTACGAGCAGTACTTC.

V usage is TRBV4-1 and J usage is TRBJ2-7; 8 bases agree with TRBD2. This CDR3 has 16 residues. Germline V gene data show CDR1 as MGHRA and CDR2 as YSYEKL. The junction had 10 bases not matched to a gene; V was cut back by 2 bases and J by 4 bases. CDR3 nucleotide sequence: TGCGCCAGCAGCCAAACTAGCGGACAAGGTTCTTACGAGCAGTACTTC. It yields the protein CASSQTSGQGSYEQYF.

The V call is TRBV5-1, the J call TRBJ2-1; possible D gene TRBD2, 5 bases. The CDR3 covers 15 residues. V lost 3 bases to trimming and J lost 8 bases, with 18 bases between them. CDR1 is SGHRS and CDR2 is YFSETQ in the germline V gene. The CDR3 DNA sequence: TGCGCCAGCAGCTCCCGGACTGGAGGTGGCGATGAGCAGTTCTTC. Translation: CASSSRTGGGDEQFF.

This clone was seen just once. V gene TRBV15 combines with J gene TRBJ1-4, with unresolved D. The germline gives CDR1 LNHNV, CDR2 YYDKDF (reference sequence). Trimming cost V 5 bases and J 7 bases, with 20 bases left between them. This CDR3 region has 16 residues. CDR3 nucleotide sequence: TGTGCCACCAGCCTTAATTTACTCAGCGAAGGTGAAAAACTGTTTTTT. Amino acid sequence: CATSLNLLSEGEKLFF.

J is TRBJ2-7 and V is TRBV11-2, with 9 bases lining up with TRBD1. Germline lookup yields CDR1 SGHAT and CDR2 FQNNGV. The CDR3 length is 16 residues. V was clipped by 5 bases and J by 5 bases; unmatched bases: 13. CDR3 in amino acids: CASSQGGGWDRDEQYF. For the CDR3, the DNA is TGTGCCAGCAGCCAAGGGGGGGGCTGGGACAGGGACGAGCAGTACTTC.

The V and J genes are TRBV2 and TRBJ2-2; the match to TRBD2 covers 8 bases. The CDR3 is 16 residues long. Looked up from germline, CDR1 is SNHLY and CDR2 is FYNNEI. Trimming took 6 bases from V and 1 from J; bases not matched to a gene: 7. The CDR3 sequence: CASSPGRVLNTGELFF. CDR3 DNA sequence: TGTGCCAGCAGCCCCGGGAGGGTATTGAACACCGGGGAGCTGTTTTTT.

This clone was found once. The rearrangement uses TRBV5-1 and TRBJ2-1; D is possibly TRBD1 (5 bases). CDR1 is SGHRS and CDR2 is YFSETQ in the germline V gene. Trimming removed 4 bases at V and 6 bases at J, with 17 bases between. The CDR3 sequence is 15 residues long. The CDR3 nucleotides are TGCGCCAGCAGCCGTTCCTCGAGACAGAGCAATGAGCAGTTCTTC. As protein: CASSRSSRQSNEQFF.

This chain joins TRBV5-1 and TRBJ2-1, with 14 bases aligning to TRBD2. This CDR3 has 15 residues. Germline lookup yields CDR1 SGHRS and CDR2 YFSETQ. Trimming removed 3 bases from V and 9 bases from J; junction bases left unmatched: 5. The CDR3 sequence is CASSSGTSGSVEQFF. The CDR3 DNA reads as TGCGCCAGCAGCTCTGGGACTAGCGGGAGCGTTGAGCAGTTCTTC.

Of note for this clone: Distinct nucleotide sequences in the sample also encode this CDR3. The chain uses TRBV25-1 and TRBJ1-3; D remains unclear. The CDR3 is 13 amino acids. CDR1 MGHDK and CDR2 SYGVNS come from the germline V gene. The V end was cut by 1 base, the J end by 1 base, with 2 bases between. CDR3 DNA: TGTGCCAGCAGTGAATCTTCTGGAAACACCATATATTTT. This encodes CASSESSGNTIYF.